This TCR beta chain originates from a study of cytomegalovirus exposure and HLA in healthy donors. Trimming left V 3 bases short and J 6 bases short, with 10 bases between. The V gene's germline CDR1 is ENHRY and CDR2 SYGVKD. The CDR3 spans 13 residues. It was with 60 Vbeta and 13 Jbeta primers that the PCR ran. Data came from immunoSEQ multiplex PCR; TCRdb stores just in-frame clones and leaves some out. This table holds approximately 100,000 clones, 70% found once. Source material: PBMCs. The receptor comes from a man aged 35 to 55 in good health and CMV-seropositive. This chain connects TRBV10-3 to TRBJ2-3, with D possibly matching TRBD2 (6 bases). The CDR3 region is CAISDLATDTQYF. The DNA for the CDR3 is TGTGCCATCAGTGACCTAGCGACCGATACGCAGTATTTT.